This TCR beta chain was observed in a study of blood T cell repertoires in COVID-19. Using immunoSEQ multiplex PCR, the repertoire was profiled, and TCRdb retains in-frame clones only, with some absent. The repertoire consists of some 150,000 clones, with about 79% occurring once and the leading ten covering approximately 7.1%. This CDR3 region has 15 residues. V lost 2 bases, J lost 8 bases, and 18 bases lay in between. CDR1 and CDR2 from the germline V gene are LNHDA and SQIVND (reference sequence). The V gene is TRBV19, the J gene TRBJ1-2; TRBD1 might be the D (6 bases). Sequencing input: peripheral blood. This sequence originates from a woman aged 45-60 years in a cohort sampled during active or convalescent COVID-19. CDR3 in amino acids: CASSITVRGAEGYTF. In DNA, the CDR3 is TGTGCCAGTAGTATAACGGTCCGGGGGGCGGAAGGCTACACCTTC.